This TCR beta chain was captured in a study of T-cell memory formation after mild COVID-19 (dated by TCRdb to 2020 to 2023). Describing the broader study: TCR sequence clusters from the two donors were largely donor specific. T-cell clones expanding and contracting after mild COVID-19 in a couple of donors were tracked by longitudinal TCRalpha and TCRbeta repertoire sequencing. Two young, previously healthy adult volunteers, one female and one male, were included in the cohort.

Paper-wide results and their limitations: Some responding clones were detected in pre-infection memory, suggesting pre-existing cross-reactive memory T cells joined the SARS-CoV-2 response. Clones contracting from day 15 to 85 had balanced CD4/CD8 phenotypes, while a second wave expanding from day 15 to 37 was biased towards CD4+. Contracting CD4+ clones were found mainly in CM and EM memory subsets, while CD8+ clones were enriched in EMRA. The study included only a couple of mild cases, and larger cohorts that include severe cases with pre-infection samples were judged to be necessary. SARS-CoV-2 specificity of the second-wave clones peaking on day 37 was not confirmed.

PBMCs were isolated by Ficoll-Paque density gradient centrifugation. The instrument given in TCRdb is Illumina NovaSeq 6000. TCRalpha and TCRbeta cDNA libraries were constructed by 5'RACE with constant-segment primers, with sample barcodes and unique molecular identifiers being introduced. Trizol reagent was used to extract RNA from every sample. Libraries were amplified in two PCR steps, with a second sample barcode and Illumina TruSeq adapters added in the second step. Sequencing of libraries was performed on an Illumina NovaSeq with 2 x 150 bp paired-end reads. The authors' analysis ran thus. With migec v1.2.7, reads were demultiplexed and then collapsed into UMI-guided consensus sequences. Using mixcr v2.1.11, UMI consensuses were aligned to TRA and TRB V and J templates and then assembled into clonotypes. A clonotype was counted as expanded or contracted only when both edgeR and NoisET called the clonotype significant, with the noise models trained on biological replicates. For edgeR calls, a false discovery rate-adjusted p below 0.01 and a log2 fold-change threshold of 1 were applied. As an exploratory analysis of dynamics, PCA with hierarchical clustering was applied to max-normalized trajectories of the 1000 most abundant clonotypes. The CD4 or CD8 phenotype of responding clones was assigned using the separately sequenced CD4+ and CD8+ repertoires. The public reads were run again by TCRdb, first through fastp at Q25 and then through MiXCR, and only productive beta chains were kept. When rows share a CDR3 protein, they turn into one entry using the most common DNA and genes. These V and J calls derive from TCRdb rather than the authors' analysis. For this sample there are some 190,000 distinct CDR3 sequences; around 17% appear just once. Jointly, the top ten make up roughly 2.3% of the sample.

From cysteine to phenylalanine, the CDR3 is 15 amino acids long. This entry keeps only the CDR3 DNA: 45 bases, framed from base 1. The junction shows trimming of 1 base on V and 3 bases on J, plus 13 bases between the germline ends. CDR1 and CDR2, looked up from the germline V gene (reference sequence), are LGHDT and YNNKEL. On this clonotype: The antigen it recognizes is unknown. There are no base qualities to consult, and no much larger clone falls within one base.

The sequencing sample was made of PBMCs or a T cell subset sorted from them (not recorded which). Here the chain combines TRBV3-1 and TRBJ2-7; the D match is possibly TRBD1 or TRBD2, with 5 bases aligned in each. The TCR was taken from an adult woman who had mild COVID-19 (a few samples of this study predate the infection). The sample titles of this study are shuffled in the database, so cell type and time point are left out; the donor was told from shared clones. Here the CDR3 is given as CASSQGWQGVYEQYF. The DNA is as follows: TGTGCCAGCAGCCAAGGTTGGCAGGGAGTCTACGAGCAGTACTTC.